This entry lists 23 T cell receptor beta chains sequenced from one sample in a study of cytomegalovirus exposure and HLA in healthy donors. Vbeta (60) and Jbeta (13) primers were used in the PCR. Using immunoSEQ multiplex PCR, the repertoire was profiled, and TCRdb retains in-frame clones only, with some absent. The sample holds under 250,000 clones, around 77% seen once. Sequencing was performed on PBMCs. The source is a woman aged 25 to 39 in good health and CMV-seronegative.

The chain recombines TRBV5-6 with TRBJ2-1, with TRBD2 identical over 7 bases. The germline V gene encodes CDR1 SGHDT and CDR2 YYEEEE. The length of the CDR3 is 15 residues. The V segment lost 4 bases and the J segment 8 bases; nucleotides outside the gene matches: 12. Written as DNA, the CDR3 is TGTGCCAGCAGCCCCCCGGGACTACTTTGGGATGAGCAGTTCTTC. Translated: CASSPPGLLWDEQFF.

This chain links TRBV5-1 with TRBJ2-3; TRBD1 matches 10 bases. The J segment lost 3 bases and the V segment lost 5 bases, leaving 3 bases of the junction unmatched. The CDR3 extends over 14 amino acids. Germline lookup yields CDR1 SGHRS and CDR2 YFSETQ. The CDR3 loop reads CASSPGQGTDTQYF. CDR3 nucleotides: TGCGCCAGCAGTCCGGGACAGGGGACAGATACGCAGTATTTT.

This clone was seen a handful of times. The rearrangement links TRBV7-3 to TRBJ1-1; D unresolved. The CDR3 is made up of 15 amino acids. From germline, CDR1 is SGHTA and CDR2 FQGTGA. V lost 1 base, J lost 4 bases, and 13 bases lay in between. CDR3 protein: CASSLNSNGVTEAFF. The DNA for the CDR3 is TGTGCCAGCAGCTTAAATTCGAACGGGGTCACTGAAGCTTTCTTT. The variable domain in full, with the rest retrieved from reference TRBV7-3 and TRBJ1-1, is GAGVSQTPSNKVTEKGKYVELRCDPISGHTALYWYRQSLGQGPEFLIYFQGTGAADDSGLPNDRFFAVRPEGSVSTLKIQRTERGDSAVYLCASSLNSNGVTEAFFGQGTRLTVV.

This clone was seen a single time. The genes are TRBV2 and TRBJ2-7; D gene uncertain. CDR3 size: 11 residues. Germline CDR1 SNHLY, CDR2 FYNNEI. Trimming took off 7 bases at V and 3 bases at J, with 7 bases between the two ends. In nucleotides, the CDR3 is TGTGCCAGCATTGACGGCTACGAGCAGTACTTC. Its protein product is CASIDGYEQYF.

The CDR3 is CASSLAGGGRSYGYTF. The CDR3 DNA reads TGTGCCAGCAGCTTGGCTGGGGGGGGACGAAGCTATGGCTACACCTTC. The chain employs TRBV5-6 and TRBJ1-2; perhaps TRBD1 as D (5 bases). The V and J ends lost 0 bases and 4 bases respectively, with 16 bases between them. Germline lookup yields CDR1 SGHDT and CDR2 YYEEEE. The CDR3 covers 16 residues.

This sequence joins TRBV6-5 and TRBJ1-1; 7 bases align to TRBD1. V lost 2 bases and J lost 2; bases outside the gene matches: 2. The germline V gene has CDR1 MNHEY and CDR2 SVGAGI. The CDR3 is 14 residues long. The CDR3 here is CASSYGTDNTEAFF. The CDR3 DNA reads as TGTGCCAGCAGTTACGGGACAGATAACACTGAAGCTTTCTTT.

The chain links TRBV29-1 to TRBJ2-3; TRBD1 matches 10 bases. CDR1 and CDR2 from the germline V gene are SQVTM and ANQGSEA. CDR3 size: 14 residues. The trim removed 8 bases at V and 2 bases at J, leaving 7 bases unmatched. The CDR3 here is CSTRDRGPTDTQYF. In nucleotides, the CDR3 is TGCAGCACCCGGGACAGGGGCCCCACAGATACGCAGTATTTT.

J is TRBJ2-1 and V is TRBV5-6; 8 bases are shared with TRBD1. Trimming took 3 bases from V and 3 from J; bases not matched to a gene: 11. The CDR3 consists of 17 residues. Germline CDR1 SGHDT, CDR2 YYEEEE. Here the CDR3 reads CASSSPTGGLSYNEQFF. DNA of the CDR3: TGTGCCAGCAGCTCCCCTACAGGGGGATTGAGCTACAATGAGCAGTTCTTC.

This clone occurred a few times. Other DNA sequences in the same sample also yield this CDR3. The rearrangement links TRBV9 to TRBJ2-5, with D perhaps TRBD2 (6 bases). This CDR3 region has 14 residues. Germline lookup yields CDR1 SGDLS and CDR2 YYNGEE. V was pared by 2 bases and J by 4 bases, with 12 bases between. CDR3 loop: CASSVGGVGETQYF. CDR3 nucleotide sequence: TGTGCCAGCAGCGTGGGGGGAGTCGGAGAGACCCAGTACTTC.

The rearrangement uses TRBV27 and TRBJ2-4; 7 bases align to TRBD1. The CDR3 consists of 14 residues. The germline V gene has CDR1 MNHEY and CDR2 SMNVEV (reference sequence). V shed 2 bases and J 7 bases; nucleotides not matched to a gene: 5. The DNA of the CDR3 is TGTGCCAGCAGTTTAAAGACAGGGTGGAACATTCAGTACTTC. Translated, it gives CASSLKTGWNIQYF.

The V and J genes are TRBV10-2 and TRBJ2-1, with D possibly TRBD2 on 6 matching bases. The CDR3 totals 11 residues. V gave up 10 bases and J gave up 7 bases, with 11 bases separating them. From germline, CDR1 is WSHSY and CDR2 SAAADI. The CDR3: CATQLANEQFF. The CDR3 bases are TGCGCCACGCAACTAGCAAATGAGCAGTTCTTC.

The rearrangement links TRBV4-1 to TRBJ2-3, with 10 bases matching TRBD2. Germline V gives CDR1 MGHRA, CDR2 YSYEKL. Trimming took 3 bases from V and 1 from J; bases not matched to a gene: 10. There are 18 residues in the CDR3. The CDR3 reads CASSHRTSGGRRTDTQYF. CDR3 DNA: TGCGCCAGCAGCCATAGGACTAGCGGAGGGAGACGCACAGATACGCAGTATTTT.

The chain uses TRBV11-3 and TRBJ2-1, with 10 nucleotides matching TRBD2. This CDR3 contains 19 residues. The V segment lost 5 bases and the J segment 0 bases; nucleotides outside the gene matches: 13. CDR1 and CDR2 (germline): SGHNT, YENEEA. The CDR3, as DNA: TGTGCCAGCAGCCCGGGTTGGCTAGCGGGGGCCAGCTCCTACAATGAGCAGTTCTTC. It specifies CASSPGWLAGASSYNEQFF.

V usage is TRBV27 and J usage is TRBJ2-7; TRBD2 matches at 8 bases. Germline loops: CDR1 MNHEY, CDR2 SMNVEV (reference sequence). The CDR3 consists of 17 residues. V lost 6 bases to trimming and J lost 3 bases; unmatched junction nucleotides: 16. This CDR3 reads CASRALSLAVDHYEQYF. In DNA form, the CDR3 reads TGTGCCAGCAGAGCCTTATCACTAGCGGTCGATCACTACGAGCAGTACTTC.

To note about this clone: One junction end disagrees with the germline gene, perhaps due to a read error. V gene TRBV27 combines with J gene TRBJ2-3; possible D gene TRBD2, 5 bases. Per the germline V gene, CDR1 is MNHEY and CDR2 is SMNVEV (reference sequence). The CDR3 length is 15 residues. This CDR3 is CASSFLRPSTNTQYF. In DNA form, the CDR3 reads TGTGCCAGCAGTTTTCTTCGCCCTAGCACAAATACGCAGTATTTT.

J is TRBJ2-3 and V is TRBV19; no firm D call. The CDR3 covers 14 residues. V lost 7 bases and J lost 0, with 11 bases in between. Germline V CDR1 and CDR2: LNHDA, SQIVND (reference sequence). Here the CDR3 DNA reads TGTGCCAGTAATCCCGATACTAGCACAGATACGCAGTATTTT. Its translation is CASNPDTSTDTQYF. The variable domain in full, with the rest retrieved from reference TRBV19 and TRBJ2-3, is DGGITQSPKYLFRKEGQNVTLSCEQNLNHDAMYWYRQDPGQGLRLIYYSQIVNDFQKGDIAEGYSVSREKKESFPLTVTSAQKNPTAFYLCASNPDTSTDTQYFGPGTRLTVL.

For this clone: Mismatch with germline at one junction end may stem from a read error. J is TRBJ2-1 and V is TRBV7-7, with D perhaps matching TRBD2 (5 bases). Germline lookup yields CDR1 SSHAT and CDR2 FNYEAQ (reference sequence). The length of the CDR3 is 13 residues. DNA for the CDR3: TGTGCTAGCAGCACCGGGCCCGGGGATGAGCAGTTCTTC. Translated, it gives CASSTGPGDEQFF. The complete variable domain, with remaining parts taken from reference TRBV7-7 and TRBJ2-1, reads GAGVSQSPRYKVTKRGQDVTLRCDPISSHATLYWYQQALGQGPEFLTYFNYEAQPDKSGLPSDRFSAERPEGSISTLTIQRTEQRDSAMYRCASSTGPGDEQFFGPGTRLTVL.

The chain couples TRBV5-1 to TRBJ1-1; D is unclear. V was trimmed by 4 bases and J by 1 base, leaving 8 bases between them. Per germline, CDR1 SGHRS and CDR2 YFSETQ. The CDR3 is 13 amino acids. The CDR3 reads CASSDTRNTEAFF. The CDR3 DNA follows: TGCGCCAGCAGCGATACAAGGAACACTGAAGCTTTCTTT.

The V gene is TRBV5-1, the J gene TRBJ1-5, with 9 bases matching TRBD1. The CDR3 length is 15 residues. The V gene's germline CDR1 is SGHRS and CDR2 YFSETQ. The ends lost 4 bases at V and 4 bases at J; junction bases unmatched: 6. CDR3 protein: CASSPGTGRNQPQHF. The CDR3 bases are TGCGCCAGCAGCCCCGGGACAGGGAGAAATCAGCCCCAGCATTTT.

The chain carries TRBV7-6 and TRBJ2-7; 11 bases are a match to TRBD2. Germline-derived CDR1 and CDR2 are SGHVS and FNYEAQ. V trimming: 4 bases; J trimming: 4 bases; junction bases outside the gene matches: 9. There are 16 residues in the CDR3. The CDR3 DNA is TGTGCCAGCAGCTCGGGACTAGCGGAGATACCTTACGAGCAGTACTTC. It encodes CASSSGLAEIPYEQYF.

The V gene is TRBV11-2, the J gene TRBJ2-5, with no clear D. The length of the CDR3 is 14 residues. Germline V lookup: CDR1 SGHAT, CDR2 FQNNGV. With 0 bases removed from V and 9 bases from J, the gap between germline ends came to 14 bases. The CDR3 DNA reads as TGTGCCAGCAGCTTAGAACGGCAGGTGGGCCCCCAGTACTTC. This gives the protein CASSLERQVGPQYF.

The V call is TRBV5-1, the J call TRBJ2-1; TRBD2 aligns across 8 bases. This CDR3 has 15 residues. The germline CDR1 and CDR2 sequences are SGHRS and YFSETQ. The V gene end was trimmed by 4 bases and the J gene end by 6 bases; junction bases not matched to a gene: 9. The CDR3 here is CASSAPGGPGNEQFF. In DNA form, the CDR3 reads TGCGCCAGCAGCGCCCCGGGGGGGCCGGGCAATGAGCAGTTCTTC.

The CDR3 sequence is CASSLGLYADTQYF. The CDR3 DNA is TGCGCCAGCAGCTTGGGACTATACGCAGATACGCAGTATTTT. The chain uses TRBV5-1 and TRBJ2-3; maybe TRBD2 (5 bases). There are 14 residues in the CDR3. V was pared by 0 bases and J by 4 bases, with 9 bases between. Germline CDR1 SGHRS, CDR2 YFSETQ.